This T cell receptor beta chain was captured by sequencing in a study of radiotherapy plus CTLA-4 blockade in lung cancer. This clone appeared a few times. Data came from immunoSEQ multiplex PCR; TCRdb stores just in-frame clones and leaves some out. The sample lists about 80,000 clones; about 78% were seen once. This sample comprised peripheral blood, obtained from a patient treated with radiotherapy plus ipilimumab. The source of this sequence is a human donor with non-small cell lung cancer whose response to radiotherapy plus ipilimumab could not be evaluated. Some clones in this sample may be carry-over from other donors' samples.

CDR3 nucleotide sequence: TGTGCCAGCAGGGGGACTCTGGGGGACAATCAGCCCCAGCATTTT. Its protein is CASRGTLGDNQPQHF. V gene TRBV28 combines with J gene TRBJ1-5; D is perhaps TRBD1 (5 bases). Trimming left V 6 bases short and J 3 bases short, with 15 bases between. The CDR3 loop spans 15 amino acids. Per germline, CDR1 MDHEN and CDR2 SYDVKM.